One sample yielded the 15 T cell receptor beta chains listed below, sequenced in a study of T cells after yellow fever vaccination. MiXCR was run by TCRdb on the 5' RACE reads, yielding one entry per CDR3 protein. The sample has around 160,000 distinct CDR3 sequences, more than 5.5% seen once; the top ten hold about 2.5%. The sequencing here drew on CD4+ T cells sorted from PBMCs, taken 5 days after the first yellow fever vaccination. These TCRs come from a man between 18 and 35 years old who received the YFV17D yellow fever vaccine.

This rearrangement joins TRBV5-1 to TRBJ1-2; D not resolved. The CDR3 is made up of 15 amino acids. V shed 4 bases and J shed 4 bases, with 17 bases lying between them. CDR1 and CDR2 (germline): SGHRS, YFSETQ. The chain's CDR3 is CASSTSSNLGYGYTF. The CDR3 DNA follows: TGCGCCAGCAGCACATCTTCGAACCTAGGCTATGGCTACACCTTC.

This clonotype has at least ten counts. The genes are TRBV10-3 and TRBJ2-1, with 16 bases fitting TRBD2. The CDR3 has 17 amino acids. V shed 5 bases and J 9 bases; nucleotides not matched to a gene: 10. From germline, CDR1 is ENHRY and CDR2 SYGVKD. The CDR3 loop is CAISLGGTSGGAGEQFF. The DNA for the CDR3 is TGTGCCATCAGTTTAGGAGGGACTAGCGGGGGGGCTGGTGAGCAGTTCTTC.

This clonotype came up many times. V and J are TRBV5-1 and TRBJ2-7, with TRBD1 identical over 9 bases. CDR3 length equals 14 residues. V shed 4 bases, J shed 6 bases, and the junction held 8 bases outside the gene matches. The germline gives CDR1 SGHRS, CDR2 YFSETQ. The CDR3 DNA sequence: TGCGCCAGCAGCATAGGGACAGGGCGTGGCGAGCAGTACGTC. Its protein product is CASSIGTGRGEQYV.

The V gene is TRBV28, the J gene TRBJ1-5; TRBD1 matches at 7 bases. Germline loops: CDR1 MDHEN, CDR2 SYDVKM. This CDR3 has 19 amino acids. With V trimmed by 4 bases and J by 0 bases, 15 bases remained unmatched. CDR3 sequence: CASSSLTQRQGASNQPQHF. The CDR3 DNA sequence: TGTGCCAGCAGTTCCCTAACCCAGCGACAGGGAGCTAGCAATCAGCCCCAGCATTTT.

Written as DNA, the CDR3 is TGTGCCAGCAGCCAAGATCGGCTAGCGGAGACAGGGGATACGCAGTATTTT. It yields the protein CASSQDRLAETGDTQYF. V usage is TRBV4-2 and J usage is TRBJ2-3; either TRBD1 or TRBD2 may fit D (7 bases each). The CDR3 runs to 17 residues. In germline, CDR1 is LGHNA, CDR2 YNFKEQ. V lost 0 bases and J lost 6, with 19 bases in between.

This clonotype showed up many times. The rearrangement uses TRBV20-1 and TRBJ1-1, with no clear D. This CDR3 comprises 13 residues. CDR1 and CDR2 from the germline V gene are DFQATT and SNEGSKA (reference sequence). V dropped 1 base and J dropped 2 bases, with 8 bases sitting between them. The chain's CDR3 is CSARVAGNTEAFF. The CDR3 nucleotides are TGCAGTGCTAGAGTCGCAGGCAACACTGAAGCTTTCTTT.

This clonotype has ten or more counts. This sequence joins TRBV5-1 and TRBJ2-1; TRBD2 aligns across 11 bases. Per germline, CDR1 SGHRS and CDR2 YFSETQ. Unmatched junction bases numbered 4, after V lost 5 bases and J lost 9 bases. The CDR3 covers 13 residues. CDR3 region: CASSPSGGFEQFF. CDR3 coding DNA: TGCGCCAGCAGTCCTAGCGGGGGGTTTGAGCAGTTCTTC.

This clonotype was seen only a few times. This chain links TRBV7-3 with TRBJ1-6, with D maybe TRBD1 (6 bases). The germline V and J ends were trimmed by 5 bases and 5 bases, with 13 bases remaining between them. The CDR3 runs to 15 residues. Per germline, CDR1 SGHTA and CDR2 FQGTGA. The CDR3 bases are TGTGCCAGCAGCATCGGACAGAGACATAATTCACCCCTCCACTTT. Protein sequence: CASSIGQRHNSPLHF.

Here the CDR3 reads CASSLLGVETQYF. CDR3 coding DNA: TGTGCCAGCAGCTTGTTAGGGGTGGAGACCCAGTACTTC. This chain links TRBV5-4 with TRBJ2-5; tentative D call: TRBD1 (5 bases). Germline V lookup: CDR1 SGHNT, CDR2 YYREEE (reference sequence). The CDR3 spans 13 residues. The ends were cut back, 1 base at V and 5 bases at J, with 9 bases in the middle.

This clonotype was found many times. The V gene is TRBV4-2, the J gene TRBJ1-3; D is ambiguous. V was cut by 0 bases and J by 0 bases, with 6 bases left in between. The CDR3 has 15 residues. Germline CDR1 is LGHNA and CDR2 is YNFKEQ. Written as DNA, the CDR3 is TGTGCCAGCAGCCAAGACGGCGGCTCTGGAAACACCATATATTTT. Translating it yields CASSQDGGSGNTIYF.

This clonotype was seen repeatedly, ten times or more. One end of the junction is discordant with germline, which a read error may explain. This chain connects TRBV5-1 to TRBJ1-1; D is possibly TRBD1 (6 bases). CDR1 is SGHRS and CDR2 is YFSETQ in the germline V gene. CDR3 length: 13 amino acids. This chain's CDR3 is CASSPSGDLVRNF. In nucleotides, the CDR3 is TGCGCCAGCAGCCCCTCAGGGGACCTCGTTCGCAATTTT.

The V gene is TRBV5-1, the J gene TRBJ2-5; a possible D gene is TRBD1 (6 bases). Germline V gene sequence: CDR1 SGHRS, CDR2 YFSETQ. CDR3 size: 13 residues. V was trimmed by 4 bases and J by 4 bases, leaving 11 bases between them. Here the CDR3 reads CASSQDRPETQYF. The CDR3 DNA reads as TGCGCCAGCAGCCAGGACAGACCAGAGACCCAGTACTTC.

A few counts support this clonotype. The chain is built from TRBV7-9 and TRBJ1-6, with D unresolved. The germline CDR1 and CDR2 sequences are SEHNR and FQNEAQ (reference sequence). This CDR3 contains 13 residues. V lost 6 bases and J 5 bases, leaving 8 bases between the germline ends. CDR3 sequence (DNA): TGTGCCAGCAGTGCAGGAGATAATTCACCCCTCCACTTT. This encodes CASSAGDNSPLHF. Looking up the rest from reference TRBV7-9 and TRBJ1-6 gives the full variable domain: DTGVSQNPRHKITKRGQNVTFRCDPISEHNRLYWYRQTLGQGPEFLTYFQNEAQLEKSRLLSDRFSAERPKGSFSTLEIQRTEQGDSAMYLCASSAGDNSPLHFGNGTRLTVT.

This clonotype turned up a few times. V is TRBV15 and J is TRBJ1-2; D is ambiguous. Trimming pared 0 bases from V and 0 bases from J, leaving 8 bases between. The CDR3 loop spans 15 amino acids. Germline loops: CDR1 LNHNV, CDR2 YYDKDF (reference sequence). The CDR3 loop is CATSRDYTTNYGYTF. CDR3 bases: TGTGCCACCAGCAGAGATTATACCACTAACTATGGCTACACCTTC.

There are many counts of this clonotype. The chain employs TRBV5-5 and TRBJ1-4; D perhaps matches TRBD1 (6 bases). Germline lookup yields CDR1 SGHKS and CDR2 YYEKEE (reference sequence). The CDR3 has 15 amino acids. V shed 4 bases and J shed 0 bases, with 10 bases lying between them. This chain's CDR3 is CASSRRTATNEKLFF. CDR3 DNA sequence: TGTGCCAGCAGCCGCCGGACAGCAACTAATGAAAAACTGTTTTTT.